Listed below are T cell receptor beta chains from one sample, sequenced in a study of blood T cell repertoires in COVID-19. Assay used: immunoSEQ multiplex PCR; TCRdb lists only in-frame clones, some missing. The table lists some 370,000 clones, nearly 90% of them singletons. Specimen: peripheral blood. The receptors stem from a man aged 18 to 29 with active or convalescent COVID-19. Each CDR3 is given with its conserved first and last residue. Each record gives: V gene, J gene, D gene, clone size, CDR3 protein, CDR3 DNA. The D gene is left open where the match is weak. Size values are once, few and many counts, or a class for expanded clones, and some rows have none.

TRBV2	TRBJ1-1	NA	NA	CASSEAESTEAFF	TGTGCCAGCAGTGAAGCGGAGAGCACTGAAGCTTTCTTT
TRBV19	TRBJ2-2	TRBD1	NA	CASSMAGTANTGELFF	TGTGCCAGTAGTATGGCCGGGACAGCGAACACCGGGGAGCTGTTTTTT
TRBV7-9	TRBJ1-1	TRBD1	NA	CASSLGRLGQAGTEAFF	TGTGCCAGCAGCTTAGGGAGGTTGGGACAGGCGGGCACTGAAGCTTTCTTT
TRBV9	TRBJ1-5	TRBD1	NA	CASSPGGINQPQHF	TGTGCCAGCAGCCCAGGGGGGATCAATCAGCCCCAGCATTTT
TRBV2	TRBJ2-1	TRBD1	NA	CASSVGQANNEQFF	TGTGCCAGCAGTGTAGGACAGGCTAACAATGAGCAGTTCTTC
TRBV15	TRBJ1-5	TRBD1	once	CATSRDYRGASNQPQHF	TGTGCCACCAGCAGAGATTACAGGGGGGCAAGCAATCAGCCCCAGCATTTT
TRBV7-2	TRBJ1-5	NA	once	CASSRGGVGNQPQHF	TGTGCCAGCAGTCGAGGGGGGGTGGGCAATCAGCCCCAGCATTTT
TRBV7-8	TRBJ1-2	NA	NA	CASSQTQGWYGYTF	TGTGCCAGCAGTCAGACACAGGGATGGTATGGCTACACCTTC
TRBV19	TRBJ2-3	TRBD2	NA	CASSIGAGGPSSTDTQYF	TGTGCCAGTAGTATAGGAGCGGGGGGCCCTTCTAGCACAGATACGCAGTATTTT
TRBV6-2/TRBV6-3	TRBJ2-1	NA	NA	CASSSQGRNEQFF	TGTGCCAGCAGTTCACAGGGGAGGAATGAGCAGTTCTTC
TRBV29-1	TRBJ2-3	TRBD2	NA	CSVVAGVPDTQYF	TGCAGCGTCGTAGCGGGGGTACCCGATACGCAGTATTTT
TRBV7-9	TRBJ2-3	NA	NA	CASSLVRTITTDTQYF	TGTGCCAGCAGCTTAGTTAGGACAATCACCACAGATACGCAGTATTTT
TRBV6-2/TRBV6-3	TRBJ2-3	NA	NA	CASSRTGTDTQYF	TGTGCCAGCAGTCGGACAGGCACAGATACGCAGTATTTT
TRBV27	TRBJ1-1	NA	NA	CASRISGTPNTEAFF	TGTGCCAGCAGGATAAGCGGGACACCGAACACTGAAGCTTTCTTT
TRBV6-5	TRBJ1-2	NA	NA	CASSYGASTMNGYTF	TGTGCCAGCAGTTACGGGGCCTCTACGATGAATGGCTACACCTTC
TRBV24-1	TRBJ2-3	TRBD2	NA	CATTSYGGGTQYF	TGTGCCACCACGTCCTACGGGGGGGGGACGCAGTATTTT
TRBV23-1	TRBJ1-1	NA	NA	CATRQVEAFF	TGCGCCACAAGACAGGTTGAAGCTTTCTTT
TRBV5-1	TRBJ2-2	TRBD1	NA	CATQTGTETGELFF	TGCGCCACCCAAACCGGGACAGAGACCGGGGAGCTGTTTTTT
TRBV2	TRBJ2-7	NA	NA	CASSPPLYGEQYF	TGTGCCAGCAGCCCTCCCCTATATGGCGAGCAGTACTTC
TRBV14	TRBJ1-1	TRBD1	NA	CASSHDRATAAFF	TGTGCCAGCAGCCACGACAGGGCTACGGCAGCTTTCTTT
TRBV5-5	TRBJ2-2	NA	NA	CASSPGDTYTGELFF	TGTGCCAGCAGCCCAGGGGACACTTACACCGGGGAGCTGTTTTTT
TRBV29-1	TRBJ2-3	TRBD1	once	CSVPGQEADTQYF	TGCAGCGTCCCGGGACAGGAGGCAGATACGCAGTATTTT
TRBV7-2	TRBJ2-1	TRBD2	NA	CASSLISGPPNEQFF	TGTGCCAGCAGCTTGATTAGCGGGCCCCCGAATGAGCAGTTCTTC
TRBV28	TRBJ2-1	TRBD2	NA	CASTDGWTSGGGGKGFF	TGTGCCAGCACCGACGGATGGACTAGCGGGGGAGGGGGAAAGGGGTTCTTC
TRBV19	TRBJ2-1	TRBD2	NA	CASSHGLASQFF	TGTGCCAGTAGTCACGGACTAGCTTCGCAGTTCTTC
TRBV6-2/TRBV6-3	TRBJ1-4	NA	once	CASSQFGGYTNEKLFF	TGTGCCAGCAGTCAATTCGGAGGGTACACTAATGAAAAACTGTTTTTT